This TCR beta chain was sequenced during a study of cytomegalovirus exposure and HLA in healthy donors. At the level of the study: It was reported in a later analysis that the same platform had been used for the 110 or so validation repertoires as for the roughly 650 first-cohort repertoires.

The data were produced by immunoSEQ multiplex PCR, yet TCRdb's version contains in-frame clones alone and is incomplete. Of some 250,000 clones detected, 90% appear once; the ten largest clones hold 0.37%. This CDR3 is 15 amino acids long. Germline V gives CDR1 ENHRY, CDR2 SYGVKD. The ends were cut back, 6 bases at V and 0 bases at J, with 15 bases in the middle. Input material: PBMCs. The sequence derives from a woman aged 18-30 years in good health and CMV-seronegative. This chain joins TRBV10-3 and TRBJ2-7; D is perhaps TRBD1 (5 bases). CDR3 DNA: TGTGCCATCAGCCGAGACAGTCTCAGCTCCTACGAGCAGTACTTC. Residues: CAISRDSLSSYEQYF.